This TCR beta chain was recorded in a study of blood T cell repertoires in COVID-19. Study details: From T cells, B-cell-depleted T cells, or PBMCs came the material, which was cDNA or gDNA.

V shed 8 bases and J 3 bases; nucleotides not matched to a gene: 6. The V gene's germline CDR1 is SGHTA and CDR2 FQGNSA. This CDR3 comprises 13 residues. Authors' processing steps: Amplification of reference gene primers provided the estimated nucleated cell counts. Generated by immunoSEQ multiplex PCR, the TCRdb table keeps only in-frame clones and is missing some. V and J calls and clone size are given by that table; D and trimming were obtained from the DNA. The repertoire consists of 220,000 or so clones, with 65% to 85% occurring once and the leading ten covering about 3.2%. Residents of about two dozen US areas, aged roughly 18 to 89 years, made up the participants. Cohort 3 recovery required two negative PCRs, clearance, or symptom resolution.

V gene TRBV7-2 combines with J gene TRBJ2-5; 7 positions match TRBD1. The clonotype originates from a woman in her sixties or seventies who had recovered from COVID-19. Sequencing was carried out using PBMCs or T cells enriched from blood (not recorded which). CDR3 sequence reads: CASHRGWEETQYF. In DNA, the CDR3 is TGTGCCAGCCACAGGGGATGGGAAGAGACCCAGTACTTC.